This T cell receptor beta chain appears in the sequencing data of a study of blood T cell repertoires in COVID-19. Study context: Donors in the United States, Italy and Spain gave samples during acute or convalescent COVID-19. The cDNA or gDNA used as material had been derived from T cells, B-cell-depleted T cells, or PBMCs.

Per the original data handling: Amplification from reference gene primers served as the basis for estimated nucleated cell counts. Here immunoSEQ multiplex PCR was the method, and the copy in TCRdb shows in-frame clones only, minus some. The V and J calls and clone size are taken from that table; D and trimming were inferred from the DNA. The table shows some 150,000 clones, with around 90% occurring only once. Per germline, CDR1 ENHRY and CDR2 SYGVKD. The germline V and J ends were trimmed by 0 bases and 0 bases, with 9 bases remaining between them. The CDR3 covers 15 residues. This clone appeared a single time.

The V call is TRBV10-3, the J call TRBJ2-7; possibly TRBD1 for D (5 bases). The sequence was obtained from a woman of 80 years or more with acute or convalescent COVID-19. Specimen: peripheral blood. The DNA of the CDR3 is TGTGCCATCAGTGAGTCCCCAGGGCCCTCCTACGAGCAGTACTTC. Its translation: CAISESPGPSYEQYF.